These 10 T cell receptor beta chains were sequenced from one sample in a study of molecular identifiers for immune sequencing clone quantification. Each CDR3 protein gets one entry after TCRdb re-called the PCR reads with MiXCR. The sample records about 97,000 distinct CDR3 sequences, 30% to 45% being singletons. Input material: naive CD8+ T cells from blood, with Jurkat cell RNA spiked in. The subset here: FACS-sorted CD8+CD4-CCR7+CD45RA+ naive T cells. The receptors stem from a human donor in good health. Some libraries in this study had Jurkat cell RNA spiked in.

For this clonotype: A read error may be the cause here, since a much bigger clone is one base away. Since no conserved phenylalanine or tryptophan closes the CDR3, a read error is the likely cause. V usage is TRBV9 and J usage is TRBJ1-2; the D gene is possibly TRBD1 (5 bases). The CDR3 runs 12 residues. The ends were cut back, 4 bases at V and 4 bases at J, with 8 bases in the middle. Germline lookup yields CDR1 SGDLS and CDR2 YYNGEE. DNA of the CDR3: TGTGCCAGCAGCCAGGGCATCTATGGCTACACCTAC. It yields the protein CASSQGIYGYTY.

This clonotype was found a few times. The V and J genes are TRBV19 and TRBJ1-6; a weak D match, TRBD1 (6 bases). Germline CDR1 and CDR2: LNHDA and SQIVND (reference sequence). V dropped 6 bases and J dropped 3 bases, with 12 bases sitting between them. The CDR3 runs to 15 residues. CDR3 in DNA: TGTGCCAGTAGAACAGGGTTTGGCTATAATTCACCCCTCCACTTT. This gives the protein CASRTGFGYNSPLHF.

V gene TRBV20-1 combines with J gene TRBJ2-1, with 7 bases identical to TRBD2. The CDR3 is 15 residues long. Germline lookup yields CDR1 DFQATT and CDR2 SNEGSKA (reference sequence). The trim removed 5 bases at V and 5 bases at J, leaving 12 bases unmatched. This CDR3 reads CSACLRGRADNEQFF. CDR3 coding DNA: TGCAGTGCTTGCCTAAGAGGGAGGGCCGACAATGAGCAGTTCTTC.

The chain uses TRBV2 and TRBJ2-2, with D perhaps assigned TRBD1 or TRBD2 (6 bases each). The germline gives CDR1 SNHLY, CDR2 FYNNEI. V lost 7 bases and J lost 10, with 25 bases in between. This CDR3 is built from 16 residues. The CDR3 loop is CASTFLLRGAYEELFF. The CDR3 region has the DNA TGTGCCAGCACCTTCCTTTTGAGGGGGGCATATGAGGAGCTGTTTTTT.

This clonotype was counted many times. The chain links TRBV5-6 to TRBJ2-3; D possibly corresponds to TRBD1 (5 bases). This CDR3 is built from 15 residues. With 2 bases removed from V and 4 bases from J, the gap between germline ends came to 14 bases. Germline V CDR1 and CDR2: SGHDT, YYEEEE. The chain's CDR3 is CASSFYRQGPDTQYF. CDR3 coding DNA: TGTGCCAGCAGCTTTTACAGGCAAGGGCCAGATACGCAGTATTTT.

The table lists this clonotype with a few counts. The rearrangement links TRBV7-9 to TRBJ2-7; maybe TRBD1 (7 bases). The CDR3 runs 16 residues. Germline V lookup: CDR1 SEHNR, CDR2 FQNEAQ (reference sequence). The ends were cut back, 0 bases at V and 4 bases at J, with 16 bases in the middle. DNA for the CDR3: TGTGCCAGCAGCTTAGCGTACAGGGGAGGACCGTACGAGCAGTACTTC. Translated, it gives CASSLAYRGGPYEQYF.

The sample holds a few counts of this clonotype. The J gene is TRBJ2-3, the V gene TRBV7-9; D uncertain. Germline lookup yields CDR1 SEHNR and CDR2 FQNEAQ (reference sequence). The length of the CDR3 is 12 residues. Trimming shortened V by 4 bases and J by 9 bases, and 11 bases separated the two germline ends. This chain's CDR3 is CASSSPSVTQYF. The CDR3 bases are TGTGCCAGCAGCTCCCCCTCGGTAACGCAGTATTTT.

This clonotype was observed many times. V and J are TRBV7-9 and TRBJ2-3, with D perhaps TRBD1 (6 bases). The germline CDR1 and CDR2 sequences are SEHNR and FQNEAQ (reference sequence). CDR3 length equals 16 residues. V lost 6 bases to trimming and J lost 0 bases, with 16 bases between them. CDR3 nucleotide sequence: TGTGCCAGCAGGCGACAGGACGGACCCAGCACAGATACGCAGTATTTT. It encodes CASRRQDGPSTDTQYF.

This clonotype was seen a handful of times. The rearrangement joins TRBV10-3 to TRBJ1-1, with 7 bases fitting TRBD1. CDR3 length: 15 residues. V lost 3 bases, J lost 2 bases, and 6 bases stayed unmatched. Germline CDR1 is ENHRY and CDR2 is SYGVKD. The CDR3 DNA reads as TGTGCCATCAGTGACCAGACAGGGCTAAACACTGAAGCTTTCTTT. Translation gives CAISDQTGLNTEAFF.

This clonotype was observed a handful of times. The chain has TRBV5-1 and TRBJ2-7, with D possibly matching TRBD1 (5 bases). V was trimmed by 5 bases and J by 0 bases, leaving 9 bases between them. Germline V gene sequence: CDR1 SGHRS, CDR2 YFSETQ. The CDR3 consists of 13 residues. CDR3 region: CASSFDSSYEQYF. CDR3 DNA: TGCGCCAGCAGTTTCGACAGCTCCTACGAGCAGTACTTC.